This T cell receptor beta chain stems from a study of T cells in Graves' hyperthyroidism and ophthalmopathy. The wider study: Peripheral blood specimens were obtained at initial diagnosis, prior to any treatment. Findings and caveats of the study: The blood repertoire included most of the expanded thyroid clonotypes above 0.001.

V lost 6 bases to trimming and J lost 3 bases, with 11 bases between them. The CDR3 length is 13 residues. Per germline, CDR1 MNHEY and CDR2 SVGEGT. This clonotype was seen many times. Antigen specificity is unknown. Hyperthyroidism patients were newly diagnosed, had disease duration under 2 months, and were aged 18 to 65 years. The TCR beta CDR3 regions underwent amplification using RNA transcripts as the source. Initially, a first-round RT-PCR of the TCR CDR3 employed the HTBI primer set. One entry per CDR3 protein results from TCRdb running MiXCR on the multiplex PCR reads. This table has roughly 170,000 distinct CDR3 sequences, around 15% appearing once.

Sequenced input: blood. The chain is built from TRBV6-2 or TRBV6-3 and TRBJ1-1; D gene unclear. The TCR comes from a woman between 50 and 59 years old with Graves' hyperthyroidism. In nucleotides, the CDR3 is TGTGCCAGCAGACGGATAATGGACACTGAAGCTTTCTTT. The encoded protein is CASRRIMDTEAFF.